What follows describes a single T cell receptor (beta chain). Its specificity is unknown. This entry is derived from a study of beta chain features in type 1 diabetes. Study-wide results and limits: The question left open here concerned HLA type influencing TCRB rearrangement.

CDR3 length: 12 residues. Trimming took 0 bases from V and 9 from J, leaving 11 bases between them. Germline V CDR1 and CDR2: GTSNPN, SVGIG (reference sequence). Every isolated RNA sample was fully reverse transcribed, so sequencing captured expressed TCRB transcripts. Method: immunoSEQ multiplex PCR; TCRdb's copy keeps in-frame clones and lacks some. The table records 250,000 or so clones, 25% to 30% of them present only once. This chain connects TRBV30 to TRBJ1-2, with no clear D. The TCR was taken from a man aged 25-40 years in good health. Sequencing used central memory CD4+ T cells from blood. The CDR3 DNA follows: TGTGCCTGGAGTGTATGGGAGAGCAGCTACACCTTC. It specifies CAWSVWESSYTF. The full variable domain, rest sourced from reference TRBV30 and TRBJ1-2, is SQTIHQWPATLVQPVGSPLSLECTVEGTSNPNLYWYRQAAGRGLQLLFYSVGIGQISSEVPQNLSASRPQDRQFILSSKKLLLSDSGFYLCAWSVWESSYTFGSGTRLTVV.